This TCR beta chain was sequenced for a study of blood T cell repertoires in COVID-19. J was trimmed by 3 bases and V by 5 bases; bases with no gene match: 0. Germline V gene lookup returns CDR1 ENHRY and CDR2 SYGVKD. This CDR3 is built from 12 residues. The study recruited people aged about 18 to 95 years across approximately 23 US areas. Per the study methods: Estimation of nucleated cell counts relied on the amplification of reference gene primers. Repertoires were generated with immunoSEQ multiplex PCR, while TCRdb's copy carries only in-frame clones and drops some. D and trimming were read from the DNA, whereas the V and J calls and clone size are those reported in that table. The sample carries about 200,000 clones, 80% recorded once.

Specimen: PBMCs or T cells enriched from blood (not recorded which). The receptor was isolated from a woman between 40 and 50 years old with acute COVID-19. The chain employs TRBV10-3 and TRBJ2-7; 8 nucleotides match TRBD1. DNA of the CDR3: TGTGCCATCAGTACAGGGGGCTACGAGCAGTACTTC. As protein: CAISTGGYEQYF.